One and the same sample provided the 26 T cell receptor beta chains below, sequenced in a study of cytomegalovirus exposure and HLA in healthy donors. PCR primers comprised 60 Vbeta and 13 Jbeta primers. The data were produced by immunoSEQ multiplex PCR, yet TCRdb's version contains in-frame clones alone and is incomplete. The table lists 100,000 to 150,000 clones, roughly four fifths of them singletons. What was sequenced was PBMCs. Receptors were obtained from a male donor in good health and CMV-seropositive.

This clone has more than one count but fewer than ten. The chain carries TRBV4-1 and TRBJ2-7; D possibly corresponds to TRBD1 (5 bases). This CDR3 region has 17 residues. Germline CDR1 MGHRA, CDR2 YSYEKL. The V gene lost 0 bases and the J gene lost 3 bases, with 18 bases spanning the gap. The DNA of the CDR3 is TGCGCCAGCAGCCAAGAAGGGAAGGGGCGGCCCCACTACGAGCAGTACTTC. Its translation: CASSQEGKGRPHYEQYF.

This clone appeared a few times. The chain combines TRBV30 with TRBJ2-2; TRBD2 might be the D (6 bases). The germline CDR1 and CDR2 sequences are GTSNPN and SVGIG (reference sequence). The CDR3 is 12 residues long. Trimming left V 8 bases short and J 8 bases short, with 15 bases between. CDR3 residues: CARHSGRGELFF. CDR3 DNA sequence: TGTGCCCGACACTCGGGGAGGGGGGAGCTGTTTTTT. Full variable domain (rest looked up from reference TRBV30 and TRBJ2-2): SQTIHQWPATLVQPVGSPLSLECTVEGTSNPNLYWYRQAAGRGLQLLFYSVGIGQISSEVPQNLSASRPQDRQFILSSKKLLLSDSGFYLCARHSGRGELFFGEGSRLTVL.

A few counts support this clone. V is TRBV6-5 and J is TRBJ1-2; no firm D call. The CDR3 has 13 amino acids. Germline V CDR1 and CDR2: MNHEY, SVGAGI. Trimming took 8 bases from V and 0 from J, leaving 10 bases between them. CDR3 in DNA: TGTGCCAGCTCGCGCGGAACTAACTATGGCTACACCTTC. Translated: CASSRGTNYGYTF.

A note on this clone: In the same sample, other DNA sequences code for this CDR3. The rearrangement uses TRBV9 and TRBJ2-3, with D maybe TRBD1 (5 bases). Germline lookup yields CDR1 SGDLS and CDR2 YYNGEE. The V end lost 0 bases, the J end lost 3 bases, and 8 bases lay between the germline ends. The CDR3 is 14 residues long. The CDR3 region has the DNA TGTGCCAGCAGCGTAGGGGGCGTTACAGATACGCAGTATTTT. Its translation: CASSVGGVTDTQYF.

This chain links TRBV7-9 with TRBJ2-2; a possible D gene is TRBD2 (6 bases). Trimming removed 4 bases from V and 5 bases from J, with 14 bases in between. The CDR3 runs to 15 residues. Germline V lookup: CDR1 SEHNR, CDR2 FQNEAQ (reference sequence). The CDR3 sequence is CASSSPWGETGELFF. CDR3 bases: TGTGCCAGCAGCTCCCCTTGGGGGGAGACCGGGGAGCTGTTTTTT. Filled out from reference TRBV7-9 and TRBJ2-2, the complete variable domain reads DTGVSQNPRHKITKRGQNVTFRCDPISEHNRLYWYRQTLGQGPEFLTYFQNEAQLEKSRLLSDRFSAERPKGSFSTLEIQRTEQGDSAMYLCASSSPWGETGELFFGEGSRLTVL.

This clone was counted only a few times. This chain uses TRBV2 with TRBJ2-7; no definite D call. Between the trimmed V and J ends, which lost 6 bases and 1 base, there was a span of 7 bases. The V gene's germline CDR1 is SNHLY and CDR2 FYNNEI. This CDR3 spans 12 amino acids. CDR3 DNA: TGTGCCAGCAGCACCCAGTCCTACGAGCAGTACTTC. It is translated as CASSTQSYEQYF.

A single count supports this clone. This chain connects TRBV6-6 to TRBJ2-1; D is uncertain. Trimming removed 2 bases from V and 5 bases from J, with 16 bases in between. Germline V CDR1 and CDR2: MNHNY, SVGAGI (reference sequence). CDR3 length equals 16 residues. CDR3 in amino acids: CASSYLSPLSDNEQFF. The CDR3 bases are TGTGCCAGCAGTTACCTCTCCCCCCTTTCAGACAATGAGCAGTTCTTC.

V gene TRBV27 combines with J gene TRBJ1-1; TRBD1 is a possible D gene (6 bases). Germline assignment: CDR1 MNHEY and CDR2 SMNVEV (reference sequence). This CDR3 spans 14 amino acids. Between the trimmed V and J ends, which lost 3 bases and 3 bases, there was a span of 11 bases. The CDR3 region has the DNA TGTGCCAGCAGTTTCGGGGCAGGGGACACTGAAGCTTTCTTT. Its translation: CASSFGAGDTEAFF.

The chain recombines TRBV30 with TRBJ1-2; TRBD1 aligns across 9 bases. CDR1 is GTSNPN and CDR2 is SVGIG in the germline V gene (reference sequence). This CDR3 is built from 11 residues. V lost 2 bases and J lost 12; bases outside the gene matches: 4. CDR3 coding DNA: TGTGCCTGGAGTCCCGGACAGGGGCACACCTTC. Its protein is CAWSPGQGHTF.

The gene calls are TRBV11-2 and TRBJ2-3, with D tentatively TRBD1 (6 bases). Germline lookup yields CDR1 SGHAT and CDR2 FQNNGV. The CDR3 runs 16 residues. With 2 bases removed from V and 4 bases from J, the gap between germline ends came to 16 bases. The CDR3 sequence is CASSLPRQVIPDTQYF. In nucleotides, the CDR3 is TGTGCCAGCAGCTTACCGAGACAGGTGATCCCAGATACGCAGTATTTT.

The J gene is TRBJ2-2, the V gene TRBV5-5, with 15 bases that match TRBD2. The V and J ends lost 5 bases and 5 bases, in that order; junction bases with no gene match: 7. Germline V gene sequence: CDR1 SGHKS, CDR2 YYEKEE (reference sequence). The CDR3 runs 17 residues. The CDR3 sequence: CASRSGLAGGSTGELFF. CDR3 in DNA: TGTGCCAGCAGATCGGGACTAGCGGGAGGAAGTACCGGGGAGCTGTTTTTT.

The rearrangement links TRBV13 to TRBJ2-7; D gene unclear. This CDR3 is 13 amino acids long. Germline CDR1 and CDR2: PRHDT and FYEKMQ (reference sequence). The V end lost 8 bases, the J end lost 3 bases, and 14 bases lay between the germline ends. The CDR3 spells CASSSRQIYEQYF. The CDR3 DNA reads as TGTGCCAGCTCTAGTCGGCAGATCTACGAGCAGTACTTC.

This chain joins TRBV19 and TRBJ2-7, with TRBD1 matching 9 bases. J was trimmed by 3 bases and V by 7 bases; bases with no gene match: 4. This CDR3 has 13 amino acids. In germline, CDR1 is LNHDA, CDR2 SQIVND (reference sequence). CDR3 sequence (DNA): TGTGCCAGTACTAGACAGGGGGACTACGAGCAGTACTTC. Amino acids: CASTRQGDYEQYF.

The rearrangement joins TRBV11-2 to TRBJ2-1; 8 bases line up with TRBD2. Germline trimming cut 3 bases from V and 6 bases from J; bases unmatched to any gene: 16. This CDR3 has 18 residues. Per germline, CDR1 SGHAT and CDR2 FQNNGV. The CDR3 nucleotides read TGTGCCAGCAGCTTGGTGGGGCGAGGAGCGGGAGCGTTCAATGAGCAGTTCTTC. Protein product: CASSLVGRGAGAFNEQFF.

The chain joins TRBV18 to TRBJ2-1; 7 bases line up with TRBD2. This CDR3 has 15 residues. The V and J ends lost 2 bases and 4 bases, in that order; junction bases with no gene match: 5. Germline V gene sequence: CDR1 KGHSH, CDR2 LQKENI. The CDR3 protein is CASSPEVAGYNEQFF. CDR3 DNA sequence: TGTGCCAGCTCACCAGAGGTAGCGGGTTACAATGAGCAGTTCTTC.

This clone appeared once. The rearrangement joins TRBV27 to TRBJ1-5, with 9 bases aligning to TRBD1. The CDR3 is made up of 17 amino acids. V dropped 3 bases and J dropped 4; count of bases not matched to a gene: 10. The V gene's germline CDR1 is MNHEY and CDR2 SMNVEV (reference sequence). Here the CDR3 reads CASSFLVGDRANQPQHF. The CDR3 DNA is TGTGCCAGCAGTTTTCTCGTGGGGGACAGGGCAAATCAGCCCCAGCATTTT.

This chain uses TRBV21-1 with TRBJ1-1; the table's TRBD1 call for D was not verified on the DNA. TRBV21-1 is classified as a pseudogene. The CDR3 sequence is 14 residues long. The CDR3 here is CASSSGTGETEAFF. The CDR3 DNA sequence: TGTGCCAGCAGCAGTGGGACAGGGGAAACTGAAGCTTTCTTT.

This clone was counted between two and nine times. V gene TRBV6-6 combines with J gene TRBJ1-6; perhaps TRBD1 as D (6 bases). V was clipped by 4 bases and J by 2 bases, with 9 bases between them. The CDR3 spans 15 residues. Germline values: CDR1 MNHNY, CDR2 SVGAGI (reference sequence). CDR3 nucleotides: TGTGCCAGCAGTTCGGACAGTCCCTATAATTCACCCCTCCACTTT. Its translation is CASSSDSPYNSPLHF.

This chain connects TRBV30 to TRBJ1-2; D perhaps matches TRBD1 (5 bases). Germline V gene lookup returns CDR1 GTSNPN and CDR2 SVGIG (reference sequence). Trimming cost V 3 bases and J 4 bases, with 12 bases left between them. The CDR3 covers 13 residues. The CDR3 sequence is CAWRHRTGYGYTF. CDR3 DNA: TGTGCCTGGAGGCACAGGACCGGCTATGGCTACACCTTC.

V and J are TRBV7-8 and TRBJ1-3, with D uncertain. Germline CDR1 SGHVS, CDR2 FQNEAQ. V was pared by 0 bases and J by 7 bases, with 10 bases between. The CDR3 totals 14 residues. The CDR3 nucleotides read TGTGCCAGCAGCTTAGCGCACTTAAGCAACACCATATATTTT. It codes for CASSLAHLSNTIYF.

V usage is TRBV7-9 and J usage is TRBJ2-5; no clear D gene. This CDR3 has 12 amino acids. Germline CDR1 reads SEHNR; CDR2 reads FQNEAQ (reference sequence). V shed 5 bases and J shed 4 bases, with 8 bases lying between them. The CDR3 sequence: CASSPSRETQYF. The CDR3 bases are TGTGCCAGCAGCCCCTCGAGAGAGACCCAGTACTTC.

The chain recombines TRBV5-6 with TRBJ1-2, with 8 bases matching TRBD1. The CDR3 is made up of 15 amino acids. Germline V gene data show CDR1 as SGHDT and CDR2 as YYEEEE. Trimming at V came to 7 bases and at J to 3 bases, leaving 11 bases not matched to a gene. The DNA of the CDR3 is TGTGCCAGCCTAAACATCCCGGACAGGGACTATGGCTACACCTTC. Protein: CASLNIPDRDYGYTF.

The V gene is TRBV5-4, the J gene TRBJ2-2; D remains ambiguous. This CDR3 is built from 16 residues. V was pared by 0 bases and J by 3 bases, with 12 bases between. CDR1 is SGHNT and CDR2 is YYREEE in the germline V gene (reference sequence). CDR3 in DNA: TGTGCCAGCAGCTTGGGGGTCGGAGATTACACCGGGGAGCTGTTTTTT. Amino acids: CASSLGVGDYTGELFF. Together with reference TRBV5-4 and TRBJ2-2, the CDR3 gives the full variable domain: ETGVTQSPTHLIKTRGQQVTLRCSSQSGHNTVSWYQQALGQGPQFIFQYYREEENGRGNFPPRFSGLQFPNYSSELNVNALELDDSALYLCASSLGVGDYTGELFFGEGSRLTVL.

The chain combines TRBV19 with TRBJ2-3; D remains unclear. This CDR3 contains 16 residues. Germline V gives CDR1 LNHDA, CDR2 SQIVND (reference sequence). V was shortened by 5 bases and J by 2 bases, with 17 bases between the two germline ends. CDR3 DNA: TGTGCCAGTAGTCAGTATCGCGGCGGATACACAGATACGCAGTATTTT. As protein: CASSQYRGGYTDTQYF.

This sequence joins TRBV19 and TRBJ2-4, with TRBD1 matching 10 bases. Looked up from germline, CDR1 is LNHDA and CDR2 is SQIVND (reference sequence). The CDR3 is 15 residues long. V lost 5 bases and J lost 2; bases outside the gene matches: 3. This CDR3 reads CASSSTGGPKNIQYF. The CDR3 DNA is TGTGCCAGTAGTTCGACAGGGGGCCCCAAAAACATTCAGTACTTC.

The CDR3: CASTKGVGFQAFF. CDR3 coding DNA: TGTGCCAGCACCAAGGGGGTAGGGTTCCAAGCTTTCTTT. The chain uses TRBV6-5 and TRBJ1-1, with D perhaps TRBD1 (6 bases). The ends were cut back, 7 bases at V and 9 bases at J, with 18 bases in the middle. Germline V gene data show CDR1 as MNHEY and CDR2 as SVGAGI. The CDR3 is 13 amino acids.